The present TCR beta chain was sequenced within a study of vaccination and CD4 T cells after COVID-19. With 4 bases removed from V and 2 bases from J, the gap between germline ends came to 9 bases. Germline V gene sequence: CDR1 WNHNN, CDR2 SYGVQD (reference sequence). This CDR3 is 14 amino acids long. The assay that was used to sequence DNA from cultured CD4+ T cells was the Oncomine TCR Beta short-read assay. Each CDR3 protein gets one entry after TCRdb re-called the PCR reads with MiXCR. The sample includes 27,000 or so distinct CDR3 sequences, more than 40% seen only once; the top ten take 5% to 6.5%. Note on this clonotype: Its antigen remains unidentified.

Sample treatment: approximately nine-day PBMC culture with coronavirus spike peptide pools or control peptides (ViraFEST assay). Material: CD4+ T cells from blood, cultured in vitro. The chain couples TRBV10-1 to TRBJ2-1; D may match TRBD1 or TRBD2 (6 bases each). The clonotype originates from a human donor who had recovered from COVID-19. CDR3 region: CASSVGGPYNEQFF. CDR3 sequence (DNA): TGCGCCAGCAGTGTGGGGGGCCCCTACAATGAGCAGTTCTTC.